The 12 T cell receptor beta chains listed next were all sequenced from one sample in a study of shared clonotypes between healthy human individuals. TCRdb keeps only in-frame clones here, not all; method: immunoSEQ multiplex PCR. The sample includes fewer than 650,000 clones, over 65% of them seen just once. The source material was PBMCs. These receptors were collected from a middle-aged woman in good health. Some clones in this sample may be carry-over from other donors' samples.

V and J are TRBV5-5 and TRBJ1-4; a possible D gene is TRBD1 (6 bases). Trimming left V 4 bases short and J 3 bases short, with 16 bases between. This CDR3 is 16 amino acids long. The V gene's germline CDR1 is SGHKS and CDR2 YYEKEE (reference sequence). The DNA of the CDR3 is TGTGCCAGCAGCCAACGGGGGGCGGGGTCTAATGAAAAACTGTTTTTT. This sequence encodes CASSQRGAGSNEKLFF.

This clone showed up just once. Compared with germline, one end of the junction differs, possibly owing to a read error. J is TRBJ1-1 and V is TRBV9; D is possibly TRBD1 (5 bases). Germline lookup yields CDR1 SGDLS and CDR2 YYNGEE. The CDR3 length is 13 residues. Written as DNA, the CDR3 is TGTGCCAGCAGCCCACAGACAGCTTCTGAAGCTTTATTT. It is translated as CASSPQTASEALF.

As to this clone: This may stem from a read error, because a much larger clone lies one nucleotide away. At the DNA level, this CDR3 is encoded by other sequences in the same sample as well. This chain links TRBV30 with TRBJ1-5; TRBD1 matches 7 bases. The germline CDR1 and CDR2 sequences are GTSNPN and SVGIG (reference sequence). The CDR3 is made up of 13 amino acids. The CDR3 protein is CAWTAGAGQPQHF. In DNA, the CDR3 is TGTGCCTGGACCGCAGGGGCGGGACAGCCCCAGCATTTC. Supplemented by reference TRBV30 and TRBJ1-5, the full variable domain reads SQTIHQWPATLVQPVGSPLSLECTVEGTSNPNLYWYRQAAGRGLQLLFYSVGIGQISSEVPQNLSASRPQDRQFILSSKKLLLSDSGFYLCAWTAGAGQPQHFGDGTRLSIL.

This clone showed up just a few times. The chain uses TRBV14 and TRBJ2-7; 9 positions agree with TRBD2. The V gene end was trimmed by 4 bases and the J gene end by 5 bases; junction bases not matched to a gene: 9. Germline V gives CDR1 SGHDN, CDR2 FVKESK. The CDR3 length is 15 residues. CDR3 DNA sequence: TGTGCCAGCAGCCGGGTAGCGGGAGCCGGCCACGAGCAGTACTTC. Translation gives CASSRVAGAGHEQYF.

J is TRBJ2-7 and V is TRBV19; 8 bases are a match to TRBD1. V shed 6 bases, J shed 6 bases, and the junction held 10 bases outside the gene matches. This CDR3 is 14 amino acids long. Per the germline V gene, CDR1 is LNHDA and CDR2 is SQIVND (reference sequence). The CDR3 DNA reads as TGTGCCAGTAGCTGGACAGGGTTGTATGGCGAGCAGTACTTC. Translation: CASSWTGLYGEQYF.

This clone occurred once. V is TRBV18 and J is TRBJ2-7; TRBD2 aligns across 8 bases. This CDR3 comprises 14 residues. V gave up 6 bases and J gave up 6 bases; unmatched junction bases: 10. Germline lookup yields CDR1 KGHSH and CDR2 LQKENI. CDR3 loop: CASSSGTSGFEQYF. CDR3 nucleotides: TGTGCCAGCTCGTCCGGGACTAGTGGCTTCGAGCAGTACTTC.

The V call is TRBV10-1, the J call TRBJ1-2, with no clear D. The germline CDR1 and CDR2 sequences are WNHNN and SYGVQD (reference sequence). This CDR3 has 12 residues. V lost 6 bases and J lost 8, with 13 bases in between. The CDR3 region is CASSTDCSGYTF. The CDR3 DNA is TGCGCCAGCAGCACTGACTGTAGCGGCTACACCTTC.

This clone was counted only a few times. The chain couples TRBV7-9 to TRBJ2-2; possibly TRBD2 for D (5 bases). Looked up from germline, CDR1 is SEHNR and CDR2 is FQNEAQ (reference sequence). The V end lost 9 bases, the J end lost 2 bases, and 10 bases lay between the germline ends. This CDR3 spans 13 amino acids. CDR3 DNA: TGTGCCAGGTACCGGGAAAACACCGGGGAGCTGTTTTTT. Amino acid sequence: CARYRENTGELFF.

The chain uses TRBV9 and TRBJ1-1; D is undetermined. The CDR3 runs 13 residues. V was trimmed by 4 bases and J by 1 base, leaving 8 bases between them. In germline, CDR1 is SGDLS, CDR2 YYNGEE. In DNA form, the CDR3 reads TGTGCCAGCAGCTCAAGACAGAACACTGAAGCTTTCTTT. Its translation is CASSSRQNTEAFF.

This clone was seen only a few times. This sequence joins TRBV9 and TRBJ2-2; possible D gene TRBD1, 6 bases. Looked up from germline, CDR1 is SGDLS and CDR2 is YYNGEE. The V end was cut by 4 bases, the J end by 3 bases, with 13 bases between. CDR3 size: 15 residues. The CDR3 DNA reads as TGTGCCAGCAGCCTCAGGGGAGTCGACACCGGGGAGCTGTTTTTT. Translation gives CASSLRGVDTGELFF.

This clone was seen many times. V is TRBV10-3 and J is TRBJ1-2; 8 nucleotides agree with TRBD1. Unmatched junction bases numbered 12, after V lost 9 bases and J lost 6 bases. The CDR3 is 14 amino acids. The V gene's germline CDR1 is ENHRY and CDR2 SYGVKD. CDR3 nucleotides: TGTGCCATGGTAAGAGGACAGGGAGATAATGGCTACACCTTC. Amino acids: CAMVRGQGDNGYTF.

The gene calls are TRBV28 and TRBJ1-1; no clear D. The V gene's germline CDR1 is MDHEN and CDR2 SYDVKM. The CDR3 is 13 residues long. V was pared by 3 bases and J by 1 base, with 6 bases between. This CDR3 reads CASSFHRNTEAFF. CDR3 coding DNA: TGTGCCAGCAGTTTCCACAGGAACACTGAAGCTTTCTTT.